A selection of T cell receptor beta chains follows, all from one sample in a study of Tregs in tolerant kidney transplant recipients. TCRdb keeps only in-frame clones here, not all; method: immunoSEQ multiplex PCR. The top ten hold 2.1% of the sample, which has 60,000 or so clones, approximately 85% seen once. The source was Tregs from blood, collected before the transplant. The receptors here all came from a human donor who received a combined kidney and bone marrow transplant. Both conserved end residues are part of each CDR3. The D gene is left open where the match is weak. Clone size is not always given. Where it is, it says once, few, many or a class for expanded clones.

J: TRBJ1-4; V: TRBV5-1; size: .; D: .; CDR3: CASSLAGGLEKLFF; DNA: TGCGCCAGCAGCTTGGCGGGGGGCCTTGAAAAACTGTTTTTT
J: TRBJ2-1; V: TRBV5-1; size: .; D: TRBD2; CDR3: CASSLGPAGSSYNEQFF; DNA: TGCGCCAGCAGCTTGGGGCCAGCGGGGAGCTCCTACAATGAGCAGTTCTTC
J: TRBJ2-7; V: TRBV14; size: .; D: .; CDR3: CASSPHSHIYEQYF; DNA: TGTGCCAGCAGCCCCCATTCACACATCTACGAGCAGTACTTC
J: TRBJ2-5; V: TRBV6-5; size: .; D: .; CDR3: CASSYRETQYF; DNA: TGTGCCAGCAGTTACCGAGAGACCCAGTACTTC
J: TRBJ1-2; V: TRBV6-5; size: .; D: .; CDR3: CASRDSFYYTF; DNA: TGTGCCAGCAGGGACAGTTTCTACTACACCTTC
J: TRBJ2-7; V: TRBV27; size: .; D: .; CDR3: CASIPLGLDGEQYF; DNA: TGTGCCAGCATTCCCCTGGGTTTGGACGGCGAGCAGTACTTC
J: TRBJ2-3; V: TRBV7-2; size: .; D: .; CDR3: CASSSTPTDTQYF; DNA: TGTGCCAGCAGCTCCACTCCCACAGATACGCAGTATTTT
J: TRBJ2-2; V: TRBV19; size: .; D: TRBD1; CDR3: CASKGQLNTGELFF; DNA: TGTGCCAGTAAGGGACAGCTAAACACCGGGGAGCTGTTTTTT
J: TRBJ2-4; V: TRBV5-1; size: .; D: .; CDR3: CASSLGPGEDIQYF; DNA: TGCGCCAGCAGCTTGGGCCCAGGGGAAGACATTCAGTACTTC
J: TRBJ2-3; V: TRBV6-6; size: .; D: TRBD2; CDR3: CAISTSGGDTQYF; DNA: TGTGCCATCTCGACTAGCGGGGGAGATACGCAGTATTTT
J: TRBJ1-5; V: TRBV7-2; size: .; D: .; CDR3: CASSLDYQPQHF; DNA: TGTGCCAGCAGTCTAGATTATCAGCCCCAGCATTTT
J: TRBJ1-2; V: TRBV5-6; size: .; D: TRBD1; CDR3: CASSLIDRGLDGYTF; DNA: TGTGCCAGCAGCTTGATAGACAGGGGGCTGGATGGCTACACCTTC
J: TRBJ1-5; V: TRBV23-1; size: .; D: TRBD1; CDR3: CASSRWGGTGDQPQHF; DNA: TGCGCCAGCAGTCGTTGGGGCGGGACAGGGGATCAGCCCCAGCATTTT
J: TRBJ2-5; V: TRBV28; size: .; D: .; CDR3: CASRGRQMETQYF; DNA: TGTGCCAGCAGGGGGAGACAAATGGAGACCCAGTACTTC
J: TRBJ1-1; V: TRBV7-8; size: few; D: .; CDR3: CASSHERLDTEAFF; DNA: TGTGCCAGCAGCCACGAACGTCTTGACACTGAAGCTTTCTTT
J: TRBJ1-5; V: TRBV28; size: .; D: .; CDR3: CASSDGRNQPQHF; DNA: TGTGCCAGCAGCGACGGACGCAATCAGCCCCAGCATTTT
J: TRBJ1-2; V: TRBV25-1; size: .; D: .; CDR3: CASSVNYGYTF; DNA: TGTGCCAGCAGCGTCAACTATGGCTACACCTTC
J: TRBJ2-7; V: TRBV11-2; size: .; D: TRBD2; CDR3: CASSLDRDYLFCGQYF; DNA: TGTGCCAGCAGCTTAGATCGGGACTACCTCTTTTGTGGGCAGTACTTC
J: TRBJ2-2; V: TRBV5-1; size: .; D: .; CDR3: CASSGGLTNTGELFF; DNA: TGCGCCAGCAGCGGGGGACTTACGAACACCGGGGAGCTGTTTTTT
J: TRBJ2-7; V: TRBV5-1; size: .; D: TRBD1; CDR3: CASSEQTGPTYEQYF; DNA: TGCGCCAGCAGCGAACAGACAGGGCCCACCTACGAGCAGTACTTC
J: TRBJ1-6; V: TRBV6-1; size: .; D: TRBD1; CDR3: CAARQGTNSPLHF; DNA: TGTGCCGCGCGACAGGGGACAAATTCACCCCTCCACTTT